One TCR beta chain is described in this entry. The target antigen is unknown. This specimen belongs to a study of cytomegalovirus exposure and HLA in healthy donors. Use of 60 Vbeta and 13 Jbeta primers characterized the PCR. The protocol was immunoSEQ multiplex PCR, while the TCRdb copy is restricted to in-frame clones and leaves out a portion. The repertoire holds roughly 140,000 clones, with more than 65% as singletons. The CDR3 totals 11 residues. The germline gives CDR1 SEHNR, CDR2 FQNEAQ (reference sequence). Trimming took 5 bases from V and 9 from J, leaving 10 bases between them. The study's findings and limits: Links to common viral pathogens appeared, in a later analysis, for several of the most significant clusters. Rare TCR sequences dominated, though some public TCRs recurred in many donors.

This chain connects TRBV7-9 to TRBJ1-1; D gene ambiguous. The specimen sequenced was PBMCs. The sequence was collected from a woman in her 30s in good health and CMV-seronegative. This CDR3 reads CASSQSGKAFF. The CDR3 DNA reads as TGTGCCAGCAGCCAGAGCGGAAAAGCTTTCTTT.